Below are 30 T cell receptor beta chains sequenced from a single sample in a study of glioma-infiltrating T cells. TCR alpha and beta CDR3 regions were amplified from RNA using iRepertoire nested multiplex PCR. TCRdb fed the multiplex PCR reads into MiXCR, producing one record per CDR3 protein. The sample has under 130,000 distinct CDR3 sequences; around 30% are singletons. The specimen sequenced was glioma tissue, nonneoplastic brain tissue, or PBMCs (not recorded which). The receptors here all came from a human donor with low-grade glioma or glioblastoma, undergoing nonglioma brain surgery, or in good health (not recorded which).

This clonotype was counted ten times or more. The chain combines TRBV20-1 with TRBJ2-3; perhaps TRBD2 as D (6 bases). Germline-derived CDR1 and CDR2 are DFQATT and SNEGSKA (reference sequence). The CDR3 contains 14 residues. V was shortened by 4 bases and J by 7 bases, with 18 bases between the two germline ends. The CDR3 coding sequence is TGCAGTGCTACCCGGGACTCTAAAACACATACGCAGTATTTT. This gives the protein CSATRDSKTHTQYF.

J is TRBJ2-7 and V is TRBV6-1, with 11 bases aligning to TRBD1. The CDR3 contains 15 residues. CDR1 and CDR2 (germline): MNHNS, SASEGT. With 5 bases clipped from V and 4 bases from J, the junction kept 7 bases outside the gene matches. The CDR3 region has the DNA TGTGCCAGCAGTCAGGGCCGGGACAGGGGGTACGAGCAGTACTTC. Its protein product is CASSQGRDRGYEQYF.

Concerning this clonotype: A read error may explain this, as a much larger clone is one base away. The rearrangement uses TRBV7-9 and TRBJ2-4, with D possibly being TRBD1 or TRBD2 (5 bases each). CDR3 length: 13 amino acids. Germline V CDR1 and CDR2: SEHNR, FQNEAQ (reference sequence). Trimming pared 5 bases from V and 11 bases from J, leaving 16 bases between. The CDR3 sequence: CASSRGPRDVQYF. CDR3 nucleotide sequence: TGTGCCAGCAGCCGGGGTCCTCGGGACGTTCAGTACTTC. Using reference TRBV7-9 and TRBJ2-4 for the parts outside the CDR3, the full variable domain is DTGVSQNPRHKITKRGQNVTFRCDPISEHNRLYWYRQTLGQGPEFLTYFQNEAQLEKSRLLSDRFSAERPKGSFSTLEIQRTEQGDSAMYLCASSRGPRDVQYFGAGTRLSVL.

This clonotype was seen many times. The chain combines TRBV27 with TRBJ2-7; D possibly uses TRBD1 or TRBD2 (5 bases each). The V end lost 7 bases, the J end lost 2 bases, and 12 bases lay between the germline ends. CDR1 MNHEY and CDR2 SMNVEV come from the germline V gene (reference sequence). The CDR3 totals 13 residues. The chain's CDR3 is CASKMGDAYEQYF. As DNA, the CDR3 is TGTGCCAGCAAGATGGGGGACGCCTACGAGCAGTACTTC.

This clonotype was seen many times. The chain links TRBV24-1 to TRBJ1-5, with D maybe TRBD1 (6 bases). Per germline, CDR1 KGHDR and CDR2 SFDVKD. The CDR3 totals 19 residues. V lost 3 bases, J lost 2 bases, and 22 bases lay in between. CDR3 sequence: CATSDPVEEQGPCNQPQHF. The CDR3 nucleotides are TGTGCCACCAGTGATCCCGTGGAGGAGCAGGGGCCGTGCAATCAGCCCCAGCATTTT.

The genes are TRBV27 and TRBJ2-3; 9 positions agree with TRBD1. Germline CDR1 reads MNHEY; CDR2 reads SMNVEV (reference sequence). The CDR3 has 15 residues. V was pared by 5 bases and J by 3 bases, with 6 bases of the junction left unmatched. In DNA, the CDR3 is TGTGCCAGCAGTCTCAACAGGGGGCGGACAGATACGCAGTATTTT. Protein sequence: CASSLNRGRTDTQYF.

This clonotype was detected only a few times. The chain carries TRBV11-1 and TRBJ1-1, with 8 bases fitting TRBD1. CDR1 is SGHAT, CDR2 FQDESV, per germline (reference sequence). Germline trimming cut 6 bases from V and 7 bases from J; bases unmatched to any gene: 16. CDR3 size: 16 residues. This CDR3 reads CASSPKVTGAAIEAFF. The CDR3 DNA follows: TGTGCCAGCAGTCCAAAAGTGACAGGGGCGGCAATTGAAGCTTTCTTT.

Regarding this clonotype: A much larger clone lies one base from this, so it may be a read error. This sequence joins TRBV19 and TRBJ2-1, with 9 bases matching TRBD1. The CDR3 runs 15 residues. The germline gives CDR1 LNHDA, CDR2 SQIVND (reference sequence). The CDR3 here is CASKIDRGDYNEQLF. The CDR3 DNA sequence: TGTGCCAGTAAGATCGACAGGGGGGACTACAATGAGCAGCTCTTC.

This chain links TRBV6-2 or TRBV6-3 with TRBJ2-7; 7 nucleotides line up with TRBD1. Germline V lookup: CDR1 MNHEY, CDR2 SVGEGT. The J segment lost 6 bases and the V segment lost 6 bases, leaving 14 bases of the junction unmatched. The CDR3 totals 15 residues. DNA for the CDR3: TGTGCCAGCAGCTTACCAAAGACAGGGTTTGTCGAGCAGTACTTC. Its translation is CASSLPKTGFVEQYF.

This clonotype was picked up many times. The J gene is TRBJ2-7, the V gene TRBV4-2; no reliable D call. The CDR3 totals 14 residues. The V and J ends lost 0 bases and 6 bases respectively, with 12 bases between them. Germline V CDR1 and CDR2: LGHNA, YNFKEQ. The CDR3 region is CASSQDRRALEQYF. CDR3 DNA sequence: TGTGCCAGCAGCCAAGATAGGCGAGCTCTCGAGCAGTACTTC.

In its sample, this clonotype is medium-sized. The chain carries TRBV6-6 and TRBJ2-7; D is undetermined. The CDR3 runs 12 residues. In germline, CDR1 is MNHNY, CDR2 SVGAGI (reference sequence). The ends were cut back, 0 bases at V and 8 bases at J, with 8 bases in the middle. CDR3 sequence reads: CASSYSNSQQYF. The CDR3 DNA follows: TGTGCCAGCAGTTACTCGAATTCGCAGCAGTACTTC.

Comment on this clonotype: A much larger clone differs from this one at a single base, so this may be a read error. This chain joins TRBV6-2 or TRBV6-3 and TRBJ1-4, with D uncertain. The CDR3 extends over 13 amino acids. The germline CDR1 and CDR2 sequences are MNHEY and SVGEGT. The CDR3 DNA reads as TGTGCCGGCAGTTACTCGAAGGTCGCGGAACTGTTTTTT. Its translation is CAGSYSKVAELFF.

V gene TRBV7-3 combines with J gene TRBJ2-2, with 7 bases fitting TRBD1. Germline-derived CDR1 and CDR2 are SGHTA and FQGTGA. Trimming cost V 5 bases and J 6 bases; bases outside gene matches: 9. This CDR3 is 15 amino acids long. CDR3 protein: CASSPRQGSAGELFF. In DNA, the CDR3 is TGTGCCAGCAGCCCACGACAGGGCAGCGCCGGGGAGCTGTTTTTT.

Only a few counts were recorded for this clonotype. This CDR3 reads CASSFLGGQETQYF. The DNA of the CDR3 is TGTGCCAGCAGTTTCCTTGGGGGGCAAGAGACCCAGTACTTC. The chain joins TRBV12-3 or TRBV12-4 to TRBJ2-5; perhaps TRBD2 as D (6 bases). The CDR3 spans 14 residues. Trimming took off 3 bases at V and 2 bases at J, with 10 bases between the two ends.

There are a few counts of this clonotype. Given a much more abundant clone one base away, this may be a read error. The chain links TRBV6-1 to TRBJ2-5; 9 bases match TRBD1. CDR3 length: 15 residues. Germline CDR1 and CDR2: MNHNS and SASEGT. As DNA, the CDR3 is TGTGCCAGCAGCCGATTCCGGGACAGGGAAGAGGCCCAGTACTTC. It translates to CASSRFRDREEAQYF.

Ten or more counts support this clonotype. The chain uses TRBV7-6 and TRBJ1-1, with TRBD1 matching over 8 bases. After removal of 3 bases from V and 6 bases from J, the junction contained 6 bases not matched to a gene. The CDR3 sequence is 14 residues long. The germline V gene has CDR1 SGHVS and CDR2 FNYEAQ. The CDR3 is CASSLYRGMAEAFF. For the CDR3, the DNA is TGTGCCAGCAGCTTGTACAGGGGGATGGCTGAAGCTTTCTTT.

In this sample, this clonotype turned up many times. The chain carries TRBV29-1 and TRBJ1-1; no clear D gene. The CDR3 loop spans 13 amino acids. Trimming left V 4 bases short and J 2 bases short, with 11 bases between. Germline V lookup: CDR1 SQVTM, CDR2 ANQGSEA. The CDR3 protein is CSVVQGPNTEAFF. CDR3 coding DNA: TGCAGCGTTGTACAAGGACCTAACACTGAAGCTTTCTTT.

The gene calls are TRBV12-3 or TRBV12-4 and TRBJ2-3, with D unclear. There are 14 residues in the CDR3. V lost 3 bases and J lost 10, with 17 bases in between. In nucleotides, the CDR3 is TGTGCCAGCAGTTTTCTTGTCCCCGACAATCCGCAGTATTTT. Its protein product is CASSFLVPDNPQYF.

About this clonotype: A read error may explain this, as a much larger clone is one base away. V usage is TRBV7-2 and J usage is TRBJ1-6, with D maybe TRBD1 (5 bases). Germline values: CDR1 SGHTA, CDR2 FQGNSA. The ends were cut back, 1 base at V and 9 bases at J, with 19 bases in the middle. The CDR3 consists of 17 residues. The CDR3 region is CASSLGGVRFGRSPLHF. CDR3 nucleotides: TGTGCCAGCAGCTTAGGGGGGGTCAGATTTGGGCGTTCACCCCTCCACTTT.

The V gene is TRBV7-2, the J gene TRBJ2-1, with 7 bases fitting TRBD2. V dropped 5 bases and J dropped 2; count of bases not matched to a gene: 9. Germline CDR1 reads SGHTA; CDR2 reads FQGNSA. This CDR3 comprises 16 residues. The CDR3 reads CASSVDRAGTYNEQFF. CDR3 DNA sequence: TGTGCCAGCAGCGTAGATCGAGCGGGGACCTACAATGAGCAGTTCTTC.

This clonotype showed up just once. The genes are TRBV30 and TRBJ2-5, with D unresolved. CDR1 and CDR2 from the germline V gene are GTSNPN and SVGIG (reference sequence). Trimming left V 5 bases short and J 7 bases short, with 17 bases between. CDR3 size: 13 residues. CDR3 DNA: TGTGCCTGGCAACCCTCCACGAGAGGGACCCAGTACTTC. Its translation is CAWQPSTRGTQYF.

This clonotype was found a few times. The chain employs TRBV7-3 and TRBJ2-1; 8 bases align to TRBD2. V lost 2 bases to trimming and J lost 7 bases; unmatched junction nucleotides: 7. CDR3 length: 15 amino acids. Germline CDR1 and CDR2: SGHTA and FQGTGA. CDR3 sequence (DNA): TGTGCCAGCAGCTTACTCGGGGGGGCCGGTAATGAGCAGTTCTTC. This translates into CASSLLGGAGNEQFF.

This clonotype was found a few times. This sequence may be a read error, since a much larger clone differs from it by one base. The V and J genes are TRBV11-1 and TRBJ2-3, with 9 bases that match TRBD2. V lost 6 bases to trimming and J lost 1 base; unmatched junction nucleotides: 2. Germline CDR1 reads SGHAT; CDR2 reads FQDESV (reference sequence). The CDR3 is 14 residues long. The chain's CDR3 is CASRWTSGTDTQYF. The CDR3 bases are TGTGCCAGCAGATGGACTAGCGGCACAGATACGCAGTATTTT.

This clonotype has a count of ten or more. The V and J genes are TRBV20-1 and TRBJ1-5, with TRBD1 identical over 8 bases. The CDR3 spans 14 residues. V was pared by 7 bases and J by 4 bases, with 9 bases of the junction left unmatched. Germline CDR1 is DFQATT and CDR2 is SNEGSKA (reference sequence). The CDR3 coding sequence is TGCAGTGTTCAGAGGACAGGGAGTAATCAGCCCCAGCATTTT. Its protein is CSVQRTGSNQPQHF.

This clonotype occurred many times. The chain recombines TRBV7-2 with TRBJ1-4, with a possible D match to TRBD1 (5 bases). The CDR3 is made up of 14 amino acids. The V gene's germline CDR1 is SGHTA and CDR2 FQGNSA. Trimming left V 1 base short and J 2 bases short, with 5 bases between. CDR3 sequence reads: CASSLGGTNEKLFF. The CDR3 DNA reads TGTGCCAGCAGCTTAGGGGGCACTAATGAAAAACTGTTTTTT.

A note on this clonotype: Given a much more abundant clone one base away, this may be a read error. The chain employs TRBV7-2 and TRBJ1-4, with D possibly matching TRBD1 (6 bases). This CDR3 is 15 amino acids long. The V and J ends lost 4 bases and 9 bases respectively, with 18 bases between them. Germline loops: CDR1 SGHTA, CDR2 FQGNSA. CDR3 in amino acids: CASSSKTGGRKKLFF. CDR3 nucleotides: TGTGCCAGCAGCTCCAAGACAGGTGGTAGGAAAAAACTGTTTTTT.

This clonotype was seen only a few times. The chain joins TRBV7-2 to TRBJ2-3, with D possibly matching TRBD2 (7 bases). Germline V gene lookup returns CDR1 SGHTA and CDR2 FQGNSA. The CDR3 sequence is 15 residues long. V lost 4 bases and J 4 bases, leaving 15 bases between the germline ends. CDR3 amino acids: CASSSRRGGPDTQYF. Here the CDR3 DNA reads TGTGCCAGCAGCTCCCGAAGGGGGGGACCAGATACGCAGTATTTT. The entire variable domain, with the rest obtained from reference TRBV7-2 and TRBJ2-3, is as follows: GAGVSQSPSNKVTEKGKDVELRCDPISGHTALYWYRQSLGQGLEFLIYFQGNSAPDKSGLPSDRFSAERTGGSVSTLTIQRTQQEDSAVYLCASSSRRGGPDTQYFGPGTRLTVL.

Remarks on this clonotype: This may arise from a read error, as a much more abundant clone is one base away. The CDR3: CASIVGGEEETQHF. The CDR3 nucleotides are TGTGCCAGCATAGTTGGGGGGGAAGAAGAGACCCAGCACTTC. The chain carries TRBV6-1 and TRBJ2-5; 7 nucleotides match TRBD2. CDR1 MNHNS and CDR2 SASEGT come from the germline V gene. This CDR3 is 14 amino acids long.

This clonotype was detected many times. The genes are TRBV6-1 and TRBJ2-3; D tentatively reads TRBD1 or TRBD2 (5 bases each). CDR1 and CDR2 from the germline V gene are MNHNS and SASEGT. This CDR3 is 14 amino acids long. Trimming took 5 bases from V and 2 from J, leaving 11 bases between them. CDR3 bases: TGTGCCAGCAGTTATTCAGGGACCACAGATACGCAGTATTTT. As protein: CASSYSGTTDTQYF.

V usage is TRBV7-2 and J usage is TRBJ2-3; D ambiguous. Looked up from germline, CDR1 is SGHTA and CDR2 is FQGNSA. Trimming shortened V by 5 bases and J by 2 bases, and 11 bases separated the two germline ends. CDR3 length equals 14 residues. CDR3 amino acids: CASSRWPDTDTQYF. CDR3 DNA: TGTGCCAGCAGCCGCTGGCCTGACACAGATACGCAGTATTTT.